These 16 T cell receptor beta chains came from one sample sequenced in a study of T cells expressing NK-cell markers. TCRdb reworked the 5' RACE reads into one entry per CDR3 protein, no DNA. The sample holds about 460,000 distinct CDR3 sequences. Sequenced material: blood T cells: a sorted CD56 or NKG2C T cell subset, CD4+ or CD8+ T cells, or bulk PBMC T cells (not recorded which). These receptors all stem from a woman in her forties or fifties in good health.

The genes are TRBV5-7 and TRBJ1-5. Being an ORF, TRBV5-7 has a function that is uncertain. The CDR3 runs 13 residues. The CDR3: CAGLSYSNQPQHF.

The CDR3 protein is CASRRQGARYEQFF. The chain recombines TRBV6-6 with TRBJ2-1; TCRdb selects TRBD1, and the lack of DNA leaves this call unchecked. The CDR3 is 14 residues long. Germline CDR1 MNHNY, CDR2 SVGAGI (reference sequence).

The V call is TRBV6-6, the J call TRBJ2-3; TCRdb calls TRBD1, which cannot be checked without DNA. This CDR3 has 15 amino acids. Per the germline V gene, CDR1 is MNHNY and CDR2 is SVGAGI (reference sequence). This CDR3 reads CASRGAGTKADTQYF.

The chain is built from TRBV9 and TRBJ2-1. The CDR3 runs 15 residues. Per germline, CDR1 SGDLS and CDR2 YYNGEE. The CDR3 region is CASSVSSLPYNEQFF.

This rearrangement joins TRBV12-3 or TRBV12-4 to TRBJ2-3; TCRdb calls TRBD1, which cannot be checked without DNA. The CDR3 has 16 amino acids. The CDR3 sequence: CASSLLLSGPGDTQYF.

The V gene is TRBV14, the J gene TRBJ2-2. Germline V gives CDR1 SGHDN, CDR2 FVKESK. The CDR3 runs to 16 residues. CDR3 sequence reads: CASSKRPGSGTGELFF.

This chain uses TRBV20-1 with TRBJ2-4. CDR1 and CDR2 from the germline V gene are DFQATT and SNEGSKA (reference sequence). The CDR3 covers 11 residues. Here the CDR3 reads CSASSWDIQYF.

The chain employs TRBV29-1 and TRBJ2-5; TCRdb reports TRBD2, a call that lacks DNA to check it against. CDR3 length equals 13 residues. CDR1 SQVTM and CDR2 ANQGSEA come from the germline V gene. CDR3: CSVNEGLVETQYF.

V is TRBV2 and J is TRBJ2-1. CDR3 length: 15 residues. Germline-derived CDR1 and CDR2 are SNHLY and FYNNEI. The CDR3 protein is CASSDSGKVYNEQFF.

CDR3 protein: CASSSFGQTGELFF. The V call is TRBV5-1, the J call TRBJ2-2. The CDR3 length is 14 residues. The V gene's germline CDR1 is SGHRS and CDR2 YFSETQ.

The V gene is TRBV7-8, the J gene TRBJ2-3; the TRBD1 assignment by TCRdb is unverifiable without DNA. In germline, CDR1 is SGHVS, CDR2 FQNEAQ. The CDR3 contains 14 residues. The CDR3 sequence: CASSSPGVGDTQYF.

The chain employs TRBV3-1 and TRBJ2-1; as DNA is missing, the TRBD2 call by TCRdb cannot be tested. This CDR3 spans 16 amino acids. Germline V lookup: CDR1 LGHDT, CDR2 YNNKEL (reference sequence). CDR3 amino acids: CASSQDTSGSWDEQFF.

The chain uses TRBV24-1 and TRBJ2-1; absent DNA, TCRdb's TRBD2 call cannot be checked. The CDR3 contains 17 residues. The germline CDR1 and CDR2 sequences are KGHDR and SFDVKD. CDR3 protein: CATSDFRRLANYNEQFF.

V is TRBV12-3 or TRBV12-4 and J is TRBJ1-1; as DNA is missing, the TRBD1 call by TCRdb cannot be tested. This CDR3 contains 13 residues. CDR3 protein: CASSPPGQKVAFF.

The CDR3 sequence: CSARDRGRGGGELFF. This rearrangement joins TRBV20-1 to TRBJ2-2; TCRdb proposes TRBD2, but this gene call is untestable without DNA. This CDR3 has 15 residues. Germline V gene data show CDR1 as DFQATT and CDR2 as SNEGSKA (reference sequence).

V is TRBV28 and J is TRBJ1-4; TCRdb indicates TRBD1, and absent DNA this call remains unverified. In germline, CDR1 is MDHEN, CDR2 SYDVKM. This CDR3 is built from 13 residues. The chain's CDR3 is CASSLSGAEKLFF.